This T cell receptor beta chain came from a study of shared clonotypes between healthy human individuals. With regard to this clone: Antigen unknown.

Study results and caveats: Tissue TCR repertoires likely differ from these blood-only repertoires.

Generated by immunoSEQ multiplex PCR, the TCRdb table keeps only in-frame clones and is missing some. The data contain roughly 2.5 million clones, approximately 90% of them singletons. This TCR derives from a man aged 18 to 35 in good health. The sample consisted of naive CD4+ T cells sorted from blood. The subset: CD45RA+ positively selected.

This CDR3 reads CASSLARDLSNEQFF. DNA of the CDR3: TGTGCCAGCAGCTTGGCAAGGGATCTCAGCAATGAGCAGTTCTTC. The chain couples TRBV7-2 to TRBJ2-1; D call uncertain. The germline gives CDR1 SGHTA, CDR2 FQGNSA. Between the trimmed V and J ends, which lost 3 bases and 6 bases, there was a span of 15 bases. This CDR3 region has 15 residues. Full variable domain (rest looked up from reference TRBV7-2 and TRBJ2-1): GAGVSQSPSNKVTEKGKDVELRCDPISGHTALYWYRQSLGQGLEFLIYFQGNSAPDKSGLPSDRFSAERTGGSVSTLTIQRTQQEDSAVYLCASSLARDLSNEQFFGPGTRLTVL.